Shown below are 28 T cell receptor beta chains from a single sample sequenced in a study of T-cell reconstitution after alpha-beta-depleted transplantation in children listed by TCRdb under 2016. Libraries came from PCR. TCRdb lists the instrument as Illumina HiSeq 2500. TCR libraries were prepared with molecular barcoding, using unique molecular identifiers to normalize TCRbeta repertoire quantification. TCRdb trimmed public reads at Q25 via fastp, called clones via MiXCR and kept in-frame beta chains. Rows are unified per CDR3 protein, each entry keeping the most common DNA and genes. The sample table records 400,000 to 500,000 distinct CDR3 sequences; about 11% of these occur just once. The ten most abundant clones make up over 4.5% of the sample. The sample here was PBMCs from the stem cell graft donor, taken from the stem cell graft. The receptor set was obtained from a human donor who donated a stem cell graft to a child with acute myeloid leukemia.

Details on this clonotype: At one end the junction does not follow the germline gene, possibly because of a read error. The genes are TRBV7-6 and TRBJ2-1; TRBD2 aligns across 7 bases. The germline gives CDR1 SGHVS, CDR2 FNYEAQ. CDR3 length equals 15 residues. The CDR3 sequence: CVSSLASGGVNEQFF. DNA for the CDR3: TGTGTCAGCAGCTTAGCCTCGGGGGGTGTCAATGAGCAGTTCTTC. Based on the CDR3 plus reference TRBV7-6 and TRBJ2-1, the full variable domain is GAGVSQSPRYKVTKRGQDVALRCDPISGHVSLYWYRQALGQGPEFLTYFNYEAQQDKSGLPNDRFSAERPEGSISTLTIQRTEQRDSAMYRCVSSLASGGVNEQFFGPGTRLTVL.

About this clonotype: At one end the junction does not follow the germline gene, possibly because of a read error. CDR3 nucleotides: TGCAGCGCCAAGGACGGCGGGGAGACCAAGTACTTC. Encoded protein: CSAKDGGETKYF. The V and J genes are TRBV29-1 and TRBJ2-5; D might be TRBD2 (6 bases). Germline CDR1 reads SQVTM; CDR2 reads ANQGSEA. CDR3 length: 12 amino acids.

This clonotype was seen a few times. The V call is TRBV20-1, the J call TRBJ1-5; no firm D call. The germline gives CDR1 DFQATT, CDR2 SNEGSKA (reference sequence). The V end lost 4 bases, the J end lost 0 bases, and 10 bases lay between the germline ends. This CDR3 is built from 14 residues. For the CDR3, the DNA is TGCAGTGCTACAGGACGGAATAGCAATCAGCCCCAGCATTTT. This sequence encodes CSATGRNSNQPQHF.

This clonotype came up a few times. V gene TRBV4-2 combines with J gene TRBJ2-2, with D perhaps assigned TRBD1 or TRBD2 (5 bases each). The V gene lost 1 base and the J gene lost 5 bases, with 11 bases spanning the gap. The CDR3 covers 15 residues. Germline CDR1 is LGHNA and CDR2 is YNFKEQ. The CDR3 region has the DNA TGTGCCAGCAGCCAAGGGGGGTACGCGACCGGGGAGCTGTTTTTT. Amino acid sequence: CASSQGGYATGELFF.

This clonotype has ten or more counts. V gene TRBV12-3 or TRBV12-4 combines with J gene TRBJ1-5; TRBD1 agrees at 8 bases. The CDR3 is 15 residues long. V lost 5 bases and J lost 2; bases outside the gene matches: 5. The CDR3 coding sequence is TGTGCCAGCAGTCCCGGACAGGGCGGCAATCAGCCCCAGCATTTT. Its protein is CASSPGQGGNQPQHF.

The table lists this clonotype with a few counts. The rearrangement joins TRBV5-8 to TRBJ1-5, with TRBD1 matching 8 bases. The CDR3 extends over 16 amino acids. Germline V gives CDR1 SGHTS, CDR2 YDEGEE. V shed 4 bases, J shed 5 bases, and the junction held 11 bases outside the gene matches. The CDR3 DNA follows: TGTGCCAGCAGCCCGGGGGCAGGGGGCACCTATCAGCCCCAGCATTTT. It specifies CASSPGAGGTYQPQHF.

This clonotype has more than one count but fewer than ten. The V gene is TRBV7-9, the J gene TRBJ2-5, with D uncertain. V lost 4 bases to trimming and J lost 5 bases, with 11 bases between them. Looked up from germline, CDR1 is SEHNR and CDR2 is FQNEAQ (reference sequence). The CDR3 extends over 13 amino acids. Written as DNA, the CDR3 is TGTGCCAGCAGCTCCGACACGAGGGAGACCCAGTACTTC. It yields the protein CASSSDTRETQYF.

This clonotype showed up many times. This rearrangement joins TRBV20-1 to TRBJ2-5; TRBD1 might be the D (6 bases). V was trimmed by 4 bases and J by 5 bases, leaving 17 bases between them. The CDR3 runs to 14 residues. Germline loops: CDR1 DFQATT, CDR2 SNEGSKA (reference sequence). In DNA form, the CDR3 reads TGCAGTGCTATCCAGACAGGACTGGGGGAGACCCAGTACTTC. It codes for CSAIQTGLGETQYF.

In its sample, this clonotype was seen a few times. The genes are TRBV20-1 and TRBJ2-1, with 10 bases aligning to TRBD2. V shed 6 bases, J shed 4 bases, and the junction held 9 bases outside the gene matches. The CDR3 is made up of 15 amino acids. The germline V gene encodes CDR1 DFQATT and CDR2 SNEGSKA (reference sequence). CDR3 DNA sequence: TGCAGTGCCAGATCCGGGACTAGCGATTACAATGAGCAGTTCTTC. As protein: CSARSGTSDYNEQFF.

This clonotype was counted only a few times. The genes are TRBV11-2 and TRBJ2-7; D unresolved. Germline V lookup: CDR1 SGHAT, CDR2 FQNNGV. CDR3 length: 12 amino acids. The V and J ends lost 8 bases and 3 bases respectively, with 11 bases between them. The CDR3 region is CASGNRFYEQYF. The CDR3 nucleotides read TGTGCCAGCGGAAATAGATTCTACGAGCAGTACTTC.

This clonotype has ten or more counts. V gene TRBV9 combines with J gene TRBJ2-3; D not certain. Germline V gene lookup returns CDR1 SGDLS and CDR2 YYNGEE. V was clipped by 0 bases and J by 0 bases, with 11 bases between them. There are 16 residues in the CDR3. CDR3 nucleotide sequence: TGTGCCAGCAGCGTAGGCGGCGGCCCTAGCACAGATACGCAGTATTTT. Its protein product is CASSVGGGPSTDTQYF.

A few counts support this clonotype. V is TRBV7-8 and J is TRBJ1-4; D unclear. V shed 2 bases and J shed 7 bases, with 11 bases lying between them. Germline V gene sequence: CDR1 SGHVS, CDR2 FQNEAQ. The CDR3 spans 14 residues. For the CDR3, the DNA is TGTGCCAGCAGCTTACAGAGTGGGTTTGAAAAACTGTTTTTT. Its protein product is CASSLQSGFEKLFF.

In its sample, this clonotype was seen a few times. The chain links TRBV11-3 to TRBJ2-7; D call uncertain. Trimming pared 0 bases from V and 2 bases from J, leaving 5 bases between. From germline, CDR1 is SGHNT and CDR2 YENEEA. This CDR3 spans 13 amino acids. This CDR3 reads CASSLDSTYEQYF. For the CDR3, the DNA is TGTGCCAGCAGCTTAGATAGTACCTACGAGCAGTACTTC.

The chain recombines TRBV27 with TRBJ2-1; tentative D call: TRBD2 (6 bases). The CDR3 spans 15 residues. Germline V CDR1 and CDR2: MNHEY, SMNVEV (reference sequence). The germline V and J ends were trimmed by 8 bases and 0 bases, with 14 bases remaining between them. In nucleotides, the CDR3 is TGTGCCAGCCGGAGGGGCCGAAGCTCCTACAATGAGCAGTTCTTC. Amino acid sequence: CASRRGRSSYNEQFF.

This clonotype was recorded a few times. This sequence joins TRBV12-3 or TRBV12-4 and TRBJ2-3; D gene uncertain. V was pared by 3 bases and J by 1 base, with 11 bases between. The CDR3 is 15 amino acids. In nucleotides, the CDR3 is TGTGCCAGCAGTTTCGGGCTAACAGGCACAGATACGCAGTATTTT. It encodes CASSFGLTGTDTQYF.

This clonotype was picked up a small number of times. CDR3 sequence reads: CAWRPLAPVGSQYF. CDR3 bases: TGTGCCTGGAGGCCTCTAGCGCCGGTTGGGTCCCAGTACTTC. The V and J genes are TRBV30 and TRBJ2-5, with D perhaps TRBD2 (6 bases). Germline V gene data show CDR1 as GTSNPN and CDR2 as SVGIG (reference sequence). The CDR3 has 14 residues. V shed 3 bases and J shed 9 bases, with 20 bases lying between them.

This clonotype appeared once. The V gene is TRBV30, the J gene TRBJ2-1; possibly TRBD1 or TRBD2 for D (6 bases each). The CDR3 is made up of 15 amino acids. Per the germline V gene, CDR1 is GTSNPN and CDR2 is SVGIG (reference sequence). V was cut by 4 bases and J by 4 bases, with 17 bases left in between. CDR3 sequence (DNA): TGTGCCTGGAATCGACCGGGGGCAAGATACAATGAGCAGTTCTTC. Encoded protein: CAWNRPGARYNEQFF.

As regards this clonotype: The junction departs from the called germline gene at one end, perhaps through a read error. The genes are TRBV3-1 and TRBJ2-5; D unresolved. The CDR3 has 12 residues. Germline values: CDR1 LGHDT, CDR2 YNNKEL (reference sequence). The DNA of the CDR3 is TGTGCCAGCAGGCAAGGATTCGAGACCCAGTACTTC. This codes for CASRQGFETQYF.

The chain combines TRBV20-1 with TRBJ2-7, with 8 bases fitting TRBD2. CDR1 DFQATT and CDR2 SNEGSKA come from the germline V gene (reference sequence). Losses at the gene ends were 6 bases for V and 6 bases for J; bases not matched to a gene: 7. This CDR3 is 12 amino acids long. CDR3 DNA sequence: TGCAGTGCACCAGCGGGAGAGCTCGAGCAGTACTTC. This encodes CSAPAGELEQYF.

This clonotype was counted many times. The genes are TRBV10-3 and TRBJ2-2, with 7 nucleotides matching TRBD1. The germline V gene encodes CDR1 ENHRY and CDR2 SYGVKD. V lost 5 bases, J lost 3 bases, and 3 bases stayed unmatched. The CDR3 is 14 residues long. The CDR3 nucleotides are TGTGCCATCAGTCGGGACAGATACACCGGGGAGCTGTTTTTT. It specifies CAISRDRYTGELFF.

The J gene is TRBJ2-5, the V gene TRBV12-3 or TRBV12-4; 7 bases line up with TRBD1. The ends lost 5 bases at V and 1 base at J; junction bases unmatched: 7. The CDR3 extends over 15 amino acids. DNA for the CDR3: TGTGCCAGCAGTGCAACCGGGACAGTCCAAGAGACCCAGTACTTC. This codes for CASSATGTVQETQYF.

The table lists this clonotype with a few counts. The rearrangement links TRBV20-1 to TRBJ2-1; tentatively, D is TRBD1 or TRBD2 (5 bases each). Germline V gives CDR1 DFQATT, CDR2 SNEGSKA (reference sequence). The CDR3 consists of 15 residues. The germline V and J ends were trimmed by 5 bases and 7 bases, with 21 bases remaining between them. CDR3 amino acids: CSALRPGTLRNEQFF. CDR3 nucleotide sequence: TGCAGTGCTCTCAGACCCGGGACGCTGAGGAATGAGCAGTTCTTC.

This clonotype was counted a few times. This rearrangement joins TRBV20-1 to TRBJ2-4; no clear D. Trimming took 1 base from V and 6 from J, leaving 10 bases between them. CDR3 size: 13 residues. Per the germline V gene, CDR1 is DFQATT and CDR2 is SNEGSKA (reference sequence). The CDR3 DNA sequence: TGCAGTGCTAGAGTAACCGGCAGAAACATTCAGTACTTC. Its protein product is CSARVTGRNIQYF.

The chain couples TRBV12-3 or TRBV12-4 to TRBJ2-1, with TRBD1 matching 7 bases. Trimming cost V 6 bases and J 6 bases; bases outside gene matches: 2. The CDR3 runs 12 residues. The CDR3 DNA reads TGTGCCAGCAGGACAGGGCGCAATGAGCAGTTCTTC. This sequence encodes CASRTGRNEQFF.

This clonotype was counted at least ten times. The rearrangement uses TRBV12-3 or TRBV12-4 and TRBJ2-3; TRBD1 matches at 8 bases. The CDR3 runs 14 residues. V lost 5 bases and J lost 3; bases outside the gene matches: 4. CDR3 nucleotide sequence: TGTGCCAGCAGTCTCAGACAGGGGACAGATACGCAGTATTTT. Translating it yields CASSLRQGTDTQYF.

This clonotype was seen more than once but under ten times. The J gene is TRBJ2-7, the V gene TRBV7-9, with 10 bases fitting TRBD1. The ends lost 4 bases at V and 5 bases at J; junction bases unmatched: 5. Looked up from germline, CDR1 is SEHNR and CDR2 is FQNEAQ (reference sequence). This CDR3 is built from 14 residues. CDR3 in amino acids: CASSWTGGVDEQYF. DNA of the CDR3: TGTGCCAGCAGCTGGACAGGGGGAGTTGACGAGCAGTACTTC.

This clonotype was picked up one time. The chain is built from TRBV20-1 and TRBJ2-1, with a weak D call TRBD2 (6 bases). The CDR3 runs 14 residues. CDR1 is DFQATT and CDR2 is SNEGSKA in the germline V gene (reference sequence). Trimming stripped 4 bases from V and 3 bases from J, with 13 bases between. For the CDR3, the DNA is TGCAGTGCTAACACGGGAGCGAGCTACAATGAGCAGTTCTTC. Amino acid sequence: CSANTGASYNEQFF.

This clonotype showed up just a few times. The chain links TRBV28 to TRBJ1-4, with D maybe TRBD1 (5 bases). The CDR3 length is 17 residues. The ends were cut back, 6 bases at V and 0 bases at J, with 17 bases in the middle. Per the germline V gene, CDR1 is MDHEN and CDR2 is SYDVKM. CDR3 bases: TGTGCCAGCAGCTCCCCAGGGTTGGGTGCAACTAATGAAAAACTGTTTTTT. Its translation: CASSSPGLGATNEKLFF.